Here is one T cell receptor beta chain with its context. The sample comes from a study of blood T cell repertoires in COVID-19. The overall study: The United States, Italy and Spain provided the acute and convalescent COVID-19 samples. PBMCs, B-cell-depleted T cells, or T cells were the source of the cDNA or gDNA that made up the material.

Germline CDR1 reads LNHDA; CDR2 reads SQIVND (reference sequence). V trimming: 3 bases; J trimming: 1 base; junction bases outside the gene matches: 13. The CDR3 runs 18 residues. Followed over time, Seattle patients had been enrolled while infection was active. Per the study methods: Estimated nucleated cell counts came from reference gene primer amplification. Clones were sequenced by immunoSEQ multiplex PCR, and TCRdb holds only the in-frame ones, with some missing. That table is the source of V, J and clone size, and D and trimming were worked out from the DNA. The table records about 300,000 clones, approximately 89% of them present only once.

The chain combines TRBV19 with TRBJ2-7; 9 bases are a match to TRBD2. Sequenced material: peripheral blood. This sequence originates from a woman in her 30s with COVID-19, enrolled during active disease. The CDR3 bases are TGTGCCAGTAGTATGGGACCAAGAGCGGGAGGAGGGTCCTACGAGCAGTACTTC. Its translation: CASSMGPRAGGGSYEQYF.